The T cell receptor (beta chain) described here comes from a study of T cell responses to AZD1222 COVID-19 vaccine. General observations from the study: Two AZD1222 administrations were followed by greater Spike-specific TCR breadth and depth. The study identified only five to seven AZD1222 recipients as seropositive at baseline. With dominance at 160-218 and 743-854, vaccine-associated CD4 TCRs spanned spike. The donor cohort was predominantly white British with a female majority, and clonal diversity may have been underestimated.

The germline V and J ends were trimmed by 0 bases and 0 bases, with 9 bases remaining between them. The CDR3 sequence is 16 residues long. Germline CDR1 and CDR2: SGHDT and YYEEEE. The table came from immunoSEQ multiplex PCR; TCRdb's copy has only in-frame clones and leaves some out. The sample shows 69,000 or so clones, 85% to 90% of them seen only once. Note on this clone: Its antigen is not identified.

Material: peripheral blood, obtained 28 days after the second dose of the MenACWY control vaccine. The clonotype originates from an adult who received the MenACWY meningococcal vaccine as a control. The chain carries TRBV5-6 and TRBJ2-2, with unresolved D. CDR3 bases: TGTGCCAGCAGCTTGGCGGCCAGACCGAACACCGGGGAGCTGTTTTTT. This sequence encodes CASSLAARPNTGELFF.